The text below deals with one T cell receptor beta chain. No antigen is known for it. Nothing much larger sits one base from this clone, and base qualities are not available. TCRbeta CDR3 regions were amplified from genomic DNA using the immunoSEQ Assay, a bias-controlled multiplex PCR. Processing in the source paper ran as follows. Nucleated cell counts per sample were estimated from amplification of reference gene primers within the assay. To quantify the absolute abundance of each unique TCRbeta CDR3 rearrangement, sequence reads were collapsed and filtered. For each sample, productive Simpson clonality was calculated as the square root of Simpson's diversity index over productive rearrangements. Not all clones reach the TCRdb copy of this immuneACCESS table, which keeps in-frame sequences only. Checked studies attribute under half of the gap to unresolved V genes and leave the rest unexplained. D and trimming come from the DNA, and the V and J calls and clone size come from that table. The sample data list a few hundred thousand clones, and around 87% of these were observed just once. The ten biggest clones cover 3.5% to 5% of the sample.

Enrolling through a virtual design, the prospective study's participants ranged in age from roughly 18 to 89 years and lived across roughly 24 United States geographic areas. In the prospective study, participants were assigned to cohorts based on the clinical history participants reported in a screening survey and a study questionnaire. In the prospective study, whole blood, serum and a nasopharyngeal or oropharyngeal swab were collected from each participant by mobile phlebotomists. Over a roughly two-month period, participants in the prospective study had the option of providing additional blood draws and questionnaires. Before DNA extraction, prospective study blood samples were shipped either frozen or at room temperature. CDR1 and CDR2 (SEHNR, FQNEAQ) derive from the germline V gene (reference sequence). The CDR3 runs 18 residues from the cysteine to the phenylalanine. Left in the record is the CDR3 DNA by itself, 54 bases read in frame from the first base. V was cut back by 5 bases and J by 1 base, leaving a gap of 18 bases between them.

The data stem from a study of blood T cell repertoires in COVID-19 (dated by TCRdb to the early 2020s). Regarding the complete study: Samples covering the acute and convalescent phases of COVID-19 were provided by collaborators in the United States, Italy and Spain. The material from the prospective study consisted of cDNA or gDNA derived from T cells, B-cell-depleted T cells, or PBMCs. Deeply sampled blood TCRbeta repertoires from subjects exposed to, actively infected with, or recovered from COVID-19 were included in the dataset. Samples were obtained from the ongoing ImmuneRACE study (first 160 participants) and from approximately 1,200 subjects provided by 6 global collaborators. HLA class I and class II types, where available, came from metadata supplied by the sample provider rather than from assay-based typing. Sample metadata almost always included a de-identified subject ID, COVID-19 status, age in years and sex. A freely available public database, intended as a resource for researchers studying the immune response to SARS-CoV-2, is where the repertoires were released. Overall study outcomes, separate from this receptor: The amount of clinical and demographic metadata varied by source and participant and was provided uncurated.

This chain joins TRBV7-9 to TRBJ2-6; the D segment could be TRBD1, given 6 matching bases. The source of this sequence is a young woman with acute COVID-19. Material: PBMCs or T cells enriched from blood (not recorded which). The CDR3 corresponds to CASSPRDMLTSGANVLTF. The DNA sequence is given as TGTGCCAGCAGCCCCCGGGACATGCTAACTTCTGGGGCCAACGTCCTGACTTTC.